A selection of T cell receptor beta chains follows, all from one sample in a study of CD8 T cells in Susac syndrome. A single record per CDR3 protein comes from TCRdb applying MiXCR to the immunoSEQ multiplex PCR reads. The table lists approximately 79,000 distinct CDR3 sequences, 80% to 95% of them singletons, with less than 0.6% in the top ten. The sample was CD8+ T cells from PBMCs. These receptors all come from a human donor with Susac syndrome. The CDR3 runs from the conserved cysteine through the conserved F or W. The order of the fields is V gene, J gene, CDR3 protein.

v_call: TRBV15
j_call: TRBJ1-2
cdr3_aa: CATSRGRADYGYTF

v_call: TRBV2
j_call: TRBJ2-3
cdr3_aa: CASSPSGTGKLTDTQYF

v_call: TRBV27
j_call: TRBJ1-1
cdr3_aa: CASKLGPANTEAFF

v_call: TRBV12-3/TRBV12-4
j_call: TRBJ1-2
cdr3_aa: CASSLPGWGGYTF

v_call: TRBV2
j_call: TRBJ2-2
cdr3_aa: CASSVGPGTGELFF

v_call: TRBV12-3/TRBV12-4
j_call: TRBJ2-3
cdr3_aa: CASNGGEIFPDTQYF

v_call: TRBV20-1
j_call: TRBJ1-5
cdr3_aa: CSAAGYGQPQHF

v_call: TRBV4-3
j_call: TRBJ2-1
cdr3_aa: CASSQASSGISYNEQFF

v_call: TRBV20-1
j_call: TRBJ2-1
cdr3_aa: CSAQGGGPFNEQFF

v_call: TRBV19
j_call: TRBJ2-6
cdr3_aa: CASSISSPGSGANVLTF

v_call: TRBV9
j_call: TRBJ2-2
cdr3_aa: CASSARWTYTGELFF

v_call: TRBV29-1
j_call: TRBJ2-7
cdr3_aa: CSAVRDRDPYEQYF

v_call: TRBV12-5
j_call: TRBJ1-2
cdr3_aa: CASGLEGAGGYTF

v_call: TRBV4-3
j_call: TRBJ2-1
cdr3_aa: CASSQGVPGLAHNEQFF

v_call: TRBV5-5
j_call: TRBJ1-2
cdr3_aa: CASSLGGLNGYTF

v_call: TRBV28
j_call: TRBJ2-2
cdr3_aa: CASSLFGMQGDTGELFF

v_call: TRBV11-2
j_call: TRBJ2-2
cdr3_aa: CASSKHGGVDGTGELFF

v_call: TRBV5-4
j_call: TRBJ1-1
cdr3_aa: CASSSKDGNTEAFF

v_call: TRBV4-3
j_call: TRBJ1-4
cdr3_aa: CASSRRTEKEKLFF

v_call: TRBV7-2
j_call: TRBJ2-1
cdr3_aa: CASSYTYNEQFF

v_call: TRBV6-5
j_call: TRBJ2-3
cdr3_aa: CASSYSRPSTDTQYF

v_call: TRBV20-1
j_call: TRBJ2-3
cdr3_aa: CSARTGTPDTQYF

v_call: TRBV7-9
j_call: TRBJ1-1
cdr3_aa: CASSLGTGRVPEAFF

v_call: TRBV6-1
j_call: TRBJ1-6
cdr3_aa: CATGNPFGGPNSPLHF

v_call: TRBV11-2
j_call: TRBJ1-1
cdr3_aa: CASSLRVTEAFF

v_call: TRBV12-3/TRBV12-4
j_call: TRBJ2-7
cdr3_aa: CASSLIGGAGLAYEQYF

v_call: TRBV5-1
j_call: TRBJ2-1
cdr3_aa: CASSLGLAGGPAEQFF

v_call: TRBV28
j_call: TRBJ2-1
cdr3_aa: CASSFPGRSYNEQFF

v_call: TRBV6-5
j_call: TRBJ1-2
cdr3_aa: CASSSPPSYGYTF

v_call: TRBV4-2
j_call: TRBJ2-5
cdr3_aa: CASSLRDRGREETQYF

v_call: TRBV18
j_call: TRBJ2-5
cdr3_aa: CASSPPEGTRGESQYF

v_call: TRBV13
j_call: TRBJ1-1
cdr3_aa: CASSSSGLRNTEAFF

v_call: TRBV29-1
j_call: TRBJ2-7
cdr3_aa: CSVGTHGASYEQYF

v_call: TRBV5-1
j_call: TRBJ2-5
cdr3_aa: CASSLGLAGGQETQYF

v_call: TRBV20-1
j_call: TRBJ2-1
cdr3_aa: CSASERNEQFF

v_call: TRBV4-3
j_call: TRBJ2-5
cdr3_aa: CASSQDQGAQETQYF

v_call: TRBV4-1
j_call: TRBJ1-3
cdr3_aa: CASSQDPRQGNTIYF

v_call: TRBV2
j_call: TRBJ2-1
cdr3_aa: CASSQYNEQFF

v_call: TRBV4-3
j_call: TRBJ1-1
cdr3_aa: CASSQETYTEAFF

v_call: TRBV10-3
j_call: TRBJ2-1
cdr3_aa: CAIRAGTNEQFF

v_call: TRBV20-1
j_call: TRBJ2-7
cdr3_aa: CSARAGTGGFGEQYF

v_call: TRBV29-1
j_call: TRBJ1-1
cdr3_aa: CSVERGGEAFF

v_call: TRBV4-2
j_call: TRBJ2-1
cdr3_aa: CASSRISGGYNEQFF

v_call: TRBV4-1
j_call: TRBJ1-3
cdr3_aa: CASSPKVARIGNTIYF

v_call: TRBV7-9
j_call: TRBJ2-1
cdr3_aa: CASSFRDEQFF

v_call: TRBV12-5
j_call: TRBJ1-1
cdr3_aa: CASGLVLGVRTEAFF